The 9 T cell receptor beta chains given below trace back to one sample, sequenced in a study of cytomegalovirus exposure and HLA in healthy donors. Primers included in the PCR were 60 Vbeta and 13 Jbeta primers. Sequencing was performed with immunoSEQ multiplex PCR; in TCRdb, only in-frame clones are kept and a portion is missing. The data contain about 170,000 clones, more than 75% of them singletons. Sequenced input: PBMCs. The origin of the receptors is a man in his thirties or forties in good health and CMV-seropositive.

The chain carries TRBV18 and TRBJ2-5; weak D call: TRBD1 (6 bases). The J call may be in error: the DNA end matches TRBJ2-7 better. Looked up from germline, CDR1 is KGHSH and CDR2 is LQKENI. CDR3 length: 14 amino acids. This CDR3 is CASSLQGSPYEQYF. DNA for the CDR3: TGTGCCAGCTCACTTCAGGGGTCCCCCTACGAGCAGTACTTC.

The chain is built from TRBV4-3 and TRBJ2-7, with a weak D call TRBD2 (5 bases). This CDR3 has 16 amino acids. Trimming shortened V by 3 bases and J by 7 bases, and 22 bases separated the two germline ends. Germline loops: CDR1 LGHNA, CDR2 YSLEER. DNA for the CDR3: TGCGCCAGCAGCCATGCCGAAGGGTACGGGGTGGGGGAGCAGTACTTC. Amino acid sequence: CASSHAEGYGVGEQYF.

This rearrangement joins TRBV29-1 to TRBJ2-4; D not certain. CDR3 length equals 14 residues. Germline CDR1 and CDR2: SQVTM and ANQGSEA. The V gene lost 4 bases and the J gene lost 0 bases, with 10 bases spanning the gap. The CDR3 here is CSVVRGGAKNIQYF. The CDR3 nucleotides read TGCAGCGTTGTCCGAGGTGGAGCCAAAAACATTCAGTACTTC.

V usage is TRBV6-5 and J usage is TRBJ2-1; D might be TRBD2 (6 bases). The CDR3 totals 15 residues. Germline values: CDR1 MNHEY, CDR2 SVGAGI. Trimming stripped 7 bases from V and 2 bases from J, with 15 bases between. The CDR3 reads CASKVKGGPYNEQFF. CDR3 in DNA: TGTGCCAGCAAGGTTAAGGGAGGCCCCTACAATGAGCAGTTCTTC.

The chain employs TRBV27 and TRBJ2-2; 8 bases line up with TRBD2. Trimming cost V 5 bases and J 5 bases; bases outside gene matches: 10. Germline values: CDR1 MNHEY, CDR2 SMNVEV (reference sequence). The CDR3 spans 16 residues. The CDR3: CASSRTSGISTGELFF. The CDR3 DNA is TGTGCCAGCAGTAGAACTAGCGGAATTTCGACCGGGGAGCTGTTTTTT.

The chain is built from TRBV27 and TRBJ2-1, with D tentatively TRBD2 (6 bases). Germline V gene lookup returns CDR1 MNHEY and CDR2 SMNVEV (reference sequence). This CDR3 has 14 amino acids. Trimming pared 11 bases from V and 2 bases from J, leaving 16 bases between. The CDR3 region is CALGGEVPYNEQFF. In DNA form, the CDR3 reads TGTGCCCTCGGAGGGGAGGTTCCCTACAATGAGCAGTTCTTC.

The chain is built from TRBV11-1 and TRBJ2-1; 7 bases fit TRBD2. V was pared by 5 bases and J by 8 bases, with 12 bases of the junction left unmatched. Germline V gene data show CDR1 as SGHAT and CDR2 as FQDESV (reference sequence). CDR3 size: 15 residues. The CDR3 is CASSQTLAVYYEQFF. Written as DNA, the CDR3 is TGTGCCAGCAGCCAGACCCTAGCGGTTTACTATGAGCAGTTCTTC.

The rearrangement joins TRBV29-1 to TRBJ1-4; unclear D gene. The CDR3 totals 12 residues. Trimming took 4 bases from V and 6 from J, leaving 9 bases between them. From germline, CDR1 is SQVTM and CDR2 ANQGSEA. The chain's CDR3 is CSVAGSDEKLFF. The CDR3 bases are TGCAGCGTTGCCGGGTCAGATGAAAAACTGTTTTTT.

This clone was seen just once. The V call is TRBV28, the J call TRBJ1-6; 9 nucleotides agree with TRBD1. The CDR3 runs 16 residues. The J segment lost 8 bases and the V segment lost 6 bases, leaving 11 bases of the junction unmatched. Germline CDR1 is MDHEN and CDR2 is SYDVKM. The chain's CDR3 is CASSLGGQGGHSPLHF. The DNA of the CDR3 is TGTGCCAGCAGCTTAGGGGGACAGGGAGGACATTCACCCCTCCACTTT.